The rows below give T cell receptor beta chains drawn from one sample of a study of CXCR3-negative and CXCR3-positive naive CD8 T cells. TCRdb processed the 5' RACE reads again and assigns one entry to each CDR3 protein, with no DNA. The sample totals several thousand distinct CDR3 sequences; its top ten clones hold 0.9% to 1.2%. The material sequenced was naive CXCR3- CD8+ T cells from blood. The origin of the receptors is a human donor in good health. Some clones in this sample may be carry-over from other donors' samples. CDR3s include the opening cysteine and the closing phenylalanine or tryptophan. Size is stated for part of the rows, as once, few or many counts, or as a class when the clone is expanded.

j_gene: TRBJ2-7; v_gene: TRBV7-2; abundance: medium-sized; CDR3aa: CASSLGGGRLYEQYF
j_gene: TRBJ2-1; v_gene: TRBV12-3/TRBV12-4; abundance: .; CDR3aa: CASSSIGLAGFREQFF
j_gene: TRBJ2-1; v_gene: TRBV14; abundance: medium-sized; CDR3aa: CASSTDPFLYNEQFF
j_gene: TRBJ2-1; v_gene: TRBV28; abundance: .; CDR3aa: CASSPPHLRTYNEQFF
j_gene: TRBJ2-4; v_gene: TRBV7-2; abundance: medium-sized; CDR3aa: CASSPLDRFKYF
j_gene: TRBJ2-3; v_gene: TRBV7-8; abundance: medium-sized; CDR3aa: CASSLADRDTDTQYF
j_gene: TRBJ2-3; v_gene: TRBV2; abundance: medium-sized; CDR3aa: CASRGSTSGSLTDTQYF
j_gene: TRBJ2-7; v_gene: TRBV27; abundance: medium-sized; CDR3aa: CASSAKTSGRSSEQYF
j_gene: TRBJ1-2; v_gene: TRBV5-1; abundance: medium-sized; CDR3aa: CASSLVGSIYTF
j_gene: TRBJ2-7; v_gene: TRBV15; abundance: .; CDR3aa: CATSSRQGIEQYF
j_gene: TRBJ2-1; v_gene: TRBV3-1; abundance: .; CDR3aa: CASSQVGGSSYNEQFF
j_gene: TRBJ2-7; v_gene: TRBV3-1; abundance: medium-sized; CDR3aa: CASSQVPGGLDYEQYF
j_gene: TRBJ2-1; v_gene: TRBV29-1; abundance: medium-sized; CDR3aa: CSVEDLAGNNEQFF
j_gene: TRBJ1-1; v_gene: TRBV9; abundance: medium-sized; CDR3aa: CASSPEGATEAFF
j_gene: TRBJ2-4; v_gene: TRBV2; abundance: .; CDR3aa: CASSAERAPKNIQYF
j_gene: TRBJ1-1; v_gene: TRBV29-1; abundance: .; CDR3aa: CSVPGQGVPEAFF
j_gene: TRBJ2-1; v_gene: TRBV2; abundance: .; CDR3aa: CASSGGLVPLSYNEQFF